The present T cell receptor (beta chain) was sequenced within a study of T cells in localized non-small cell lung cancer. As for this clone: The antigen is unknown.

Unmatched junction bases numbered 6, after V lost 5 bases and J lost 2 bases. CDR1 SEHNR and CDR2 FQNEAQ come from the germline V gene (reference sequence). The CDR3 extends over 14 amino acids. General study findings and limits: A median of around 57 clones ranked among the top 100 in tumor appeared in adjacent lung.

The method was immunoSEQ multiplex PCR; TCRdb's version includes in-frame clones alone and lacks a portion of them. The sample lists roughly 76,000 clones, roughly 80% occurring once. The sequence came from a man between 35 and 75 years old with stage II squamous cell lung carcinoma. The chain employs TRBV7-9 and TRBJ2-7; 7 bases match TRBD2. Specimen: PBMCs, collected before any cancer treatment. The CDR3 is CASSHTSEPYEQYF. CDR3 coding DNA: TGTGCCAGCAGCCATACTAGCGAGCCCTACGAGCAGTACTTC.